A selection of T cell receptor beta chains follows, all from one sample in a study of blood T cell repertoires in COVID-19. Assay: immunoSEQ multiplex PCR; the TCRdb copy retains only in-frame clones and omits some. Altogether about 57,000 clones are present, approximately 91% being singletons, with the ten largest covering about 2.1%. Sequenced input: peripheral blood. All receptors come from a man aged 55 to 70 with acute or convalescent COVID-19. Both conserved end residues are part of each CDR3. The order of the fields is CDR3 DNA, CDR3 protein, V gene, J gene, D gene, clone size. A D gene is named only where the DNA matches it firmly. Only part of the rows carry a size: once, few, many, or a class if the clone is expanded.

TGCAGTGCGACTACAGGGGGTCGGTACACCTTC	CSATTGGRYTF	TRBV20-1	TRBJ1-2	TRBD1	-
TGCGCCAGCAGCACCCCCAGGGGGGACACTGAAGCTTTCTTT	CASSTPRGDTEAFF	TRBV5-1	TRBJ1-1	TRBD1	-
TGTGCCAGCAGTTTATCCAGGGTGGCAGATACGCAGTATTTT	CASSLSRVADTQYF	TRBV28	TRBJ2-3	-	-
TGTGCCAGCAGCCAGAGGGCTGGGGCCAACGTCCTGACTTTC	CASSQRAGANVLTF	TRBV3-1/TRBV3-2	TRBJ2-6	-	once
TGCGCCAGCAGCCAAGATCTGGAGCGGGAGAGTGGTGAGCAGTTCTTC	CASSQDLERESGEQFF	TRBV4-1	TRBJ2-1	TRBD2	-
TGTGCCAGCAGCCTCCGGGGGTTTGATTCACCCCTCCACTTT	CASSLRGFDSPLHF	TRBV11-3	TRBJ1-6	-	-
TGTGCCAGCAGTGGGTTTGACATAATCAATCAGCCCCAGCATTTT	CASSGFDIINQPQHF	TRBV2	TRBJ1-5	-	-
TGTGCCACCAGTGAGCCCCGGGGAAGCGCCGGGGAGCTGTTTTTT	CATSEPRGSAGELFF	TRBV24-1	TRBJ2-2	-	-
TGTGCCAGCAGTCAACAACGTCGGGCGGGTTCCTACAATGAGCAGTTCTTC	CASSQQRRAGSYNEQFF	TRBV6-6	TRBJ2-1	-	once
TGTGCCAGCAGCTTAAACGGCCGATCGGGAGAGCAGTACTTC	CASSLNGRSGEQYF	TRBV7-3	TRBJ2-7	-	-
TGTGCCAGCAGCCCCAACCGGGAAGCTTTCTTT	CASSPNREAFF	TRBV7-2	TRBJ1-1	-	few
TGTGCCAGCAGTTCAACCGGGACAGGGAGCGAGCAGTACTTC	CASSSTGTGSEQYF	TRBV6-5	TRBJ2-7	TRBD1	-
TGTGCCAGCTCCCAGGGGGTTACTGAAGCTTTCTTT	CASSQGVTEAFF	TRBV18	TRBJ1-1	TRBD1	-
TGTGCCAGCAGTTTATTCGGTCAGGACAGTTGGGGCTACACCTTC	CASSLFGQDSWGYTF	TRBV27	TRBJ1-2	-	-
TGCGCCAGCAGCGGAGGACAGGCCAATCAGCCCCAGCATTTT	CASSGGQANQPQHF	TRBV5-1	TRBJ1-5	TRBD1	-
TGCGCCAGCAGCCAAGACTATACAGGGGCCAGCTACACCTTC	CASSQDYTGASYTF	TRBV4-3	TRBJ1-2	TRBD1	-
TGTGCCAGTAGTATGAGGTTTCCCTCGAACACCGGGGAGCTGTTTTTT	CASSMRFPSNTGELFF	TRBV19	TRBJ2-2	-	-
TGCGCCAGCAGCTTGGAAGGGAGGACAGGGGCAGATACGCAGTATTTT	CASSLEGRTGADTQYF	TRBV5-1	TRBJ2-3	TRBD1	-
TGTGCCATCAGTGAGGGACAGGGGGCGGAACGTGGCTACACCTTC	CAISEGQGAERGYTF	TRBV10-3	TRBJ1-2	TRBD1	-
TGTGCCTGGAGCGAACTAGCGGGAGGCGTCACAGATACGCAGTATTTT	CAWSELAGGVTDTQYF	TRBV30	TRBJ2-3	TRBD2	-
TGTGCCAGCAGCTTTAGGGACAGGCATAGTTGCGAGCAGTACTTC	CASSFRDRHSCEQYF	TRBV27	TRBJ2-7	TRBD1	-
TGTGCTAGTGGTTGGGGACTAGGACTTGAGCAGTACTTC	CASGWGLGLEQYF	TRBV12-5	TRBJ2-7	TRBD2	-